These 21 T cell receptor beta chains originate from one sample sequenced in a study of blood T cell repertoires in COVID-19. Method: immunoSEQ multiplex PCR; TCRdb's copy keeps in-frame clones and lacks some. The sample carries roughly 260,000 clones, roughly 84% recorded once. Sequenced sample: peripheral blood. All receptors come from a woman between 18 and 29 years old with acute or convalescent COVID-19.

The CDR3 here is CATSLTGQGLVAYGYTF. The DNA of the CDR3 is TGTGCCACCAGCTTAACGGGACAGGGACTGGTTGCCTATGGCTACACCTTC. The chain employs TRBV15 and TRBJ1-2, with TRBD1 identical over 9 bases. This CDR3 is built from 17 residues. With 5 bases clipped from V and 4 bases from J, the junction kept 14 bases outside the gene matches. Germline V CDR1 and CDR2: LNHNV, YYDKDF (reference sequence).

The rearrangement links TRBV7-9 to TRBJ1-5, with D unclear. Germline V gene data show CDR1 as SEHNR and CDR2 as FQNEAQ (reference sequence). The CDR3 has 14 amino acids. V was shortened by 1 base and J by 5 bases, with 9 bases between the two germline ends. DNA of the CDR3: TGTGCCAGCAGCTTAGGAGAGTCTTATCAGCCCCAGCATTTT. Protein sequence: CASSLGESYQPQHF.

The chain carries TRBV2 and TRBJ2-3; 9 positions agree with TRBD2. V lost 4 bases to trimming and J lost 5 bases; unmatched junction nucleotides: 10. CDR3 length equals 16 residues. Germline V gene sequence: CDR1 SNHLY, CDR2 FYNNEI. In DNA form, the CDR3 reads TGTGCCAGCAGTGTGACCGCGGGAGGGCCGAGAGATACGCAGTATTTT. Its protein is CASSVTAGGPRDTQYF. Filled out from reference TRBV2 and TRBJ2-3, the complete variable domain reads EPEVTQTPSHQVTQMGQEVILRCVPISNHLYFYWYRQILGQKVEFLVSFYNNEISEKSEIFDDQFSVERPDGSNFTLKIRSTKLEDSAMYFCASSVTAGGPRDTQYFGPGTRLTVL.

The chain links TRBV29-1 to TRBJ2-3; TRBD2 aligns across 14 bases. CDR3 length: 18 amino acids. Per the germline V gene, CDR1 is SQVTM and CDR2 is ANQGSEA. The trim removed 6 bases at V and 4 bases at J, leaving 15 bases unmatched. CDR3 DNA: TGCAGCGTAAGACGACTAGCGGGAGGGGCTTTTGGATCAGATACGCAGTATTTT. Translation gives CSVRRLAGGAFGSDTQYF.

CDR3 DNA sequence: TGCGCCAGCAGCTTGCGACTAGCGGGAGAGGCAGATACGCAGTATTTT. Translation gives CASSLRLAGEADTQYF. V usage is TRBV5-1 and J usage is TRBJ2-3; 12 bases align to TRBD2. CDR3 length: 16 amino acids. The trim removed 1 base at V and 4 bases at J, leaving 4 bases unmatched. Germline CDR1 and CDR2: SGHRS and YFSETQ.

This rearrangement joins TRBV28 to TRBJ1-5; 12 nucleotides match TRBD1. The CDR3 is 21 residues long. From germline, CDR1 is MDHEN and CDR2 SYDVKM. The V and J ends lost 5 bases and 0 bases, in that order; junction bases with no gene match: 17. CDR3: CASSPVPGQGATPFSNQPQHF. The CDR3 DNA reads as TGTGCCAGCAGTCCCGTACCGGGACAGGGGGCGACCCCCTTTAGCAATCAGCCCCAGCATTTT.

The chain recombines TRBV19 with TRBJ2-1, with 7 bases aligning to TRBD1. CDR1 LNHDA and CDR2 SQIVND come from the germline V gene (reference sequence). With 5 bases clipped from V and 8 bases from J, the junction kept 21 bases outside the gene matches. The CDR3 runs 18 residues. The CDR3 sequence: CASSARGWDRRTLDEQFF. Here the CDR3 DNA reads TGTGCCAGTAGTGCCCGAGGATGGGACAGAAGGACCCTGGATGAGCAGTTCTTC.

This chain connects TRBV19 to TRBJ2-3; 9 nucleotides match TRBD2. Trimming removed 6 bases from V and 3 bases from J; junction bases left unmatched: 4. Germline V gene lookup returns CDR1 LNHDA and CDR2 SQIVND (reference sequence). This CDR3 is built from 14 residues. CDR3: CASRISGSTDTQYF. CDR3 nucleotides: TGTGCCAGTAGGATTAGCGGGAGTACAGATACGCAGTATTTT.

V usage is TRBV4-3 and J usage is TRBJ2-7; D gene uncertain. This CDR3 is 16 amino acids long. Trimming took off 0 bases at V and 2 bases at J, with 14 bases between the two ends. Looked up from germline, CDR1 is LGHNA and CDR2 is YSLEER. DNA of the CDR3: TGCGCCAGCAGCCAAGATGGGCAGGCATTTACCTACGAGCAGTACTTC. Amino acids: CASSQDGQAFTYEQYF.

The CDR3 DNA sequence: TGCGCCAGCAGCCCGACGACTAGCGGGCCGAACACCGGGGAGCTGTTTTTT. Amino acid sequence: CASSPTTSGPNTGELFF. The chain joins TRBV4-3 to TRBJ2-2; 10 bases are shared with TRBD2. In germline, CDR1 is LGHNA, CDR2 YSLEER. V dropped 4 bases and J dropped 0; count of bases not matched to a gene: 5. This CDR3 contains 17 residues.

V and J are TRBV4-3 and TRBJ2-1, with a tentative D call TRBD2 (5 bases). This CDR3 region has 15 residues. The germline gives CDR1 LGHNA, CDR2 YSLEER. With 4 bases removed from V and 2 bases from J, the gap between germline ends came to 12 bases. The chain's CDR3 is CASSRGQATYNEQFF. The CDR3 DNA reads TGCGCCAGCAGCCGCGGGCAGGCCACCTACAATGAGCAGTTCTTC.

The rearrangement links TRBV15 to TRBJ2-1; 7 nucleotides agree with TRBD2. The germline V gene encodes CDR1 LNHNV and CDR2 YYDKDF (reference sequence). The length of the CDR3 is 15 residues. Losses at the gene ends were 3 bases for V and 3 bases for J; bases not matched to a gene: 5. CDR3 amino acids: CATSSGTTDYNEQFF. The CDR3 DNA reads TGTGCCACCAGCAGCGGGACTACCGACTACAATGAGCAGTTCTTC. The full variable domain, with the rest looked up from reference TRBV15 and TRBJ2-1, is DAMVIQNPRYQVTQFGKPVTLSCSQTLNHNVMYWYQQKSSQAPKLLFHYYDKDFNNEADTPDNFQSRRPNTSFCFLDIRSPGLGDTAMYLCATSSGTTDYNEQFFGPGTRLTVL.

This chain links TRBV7-9 with TRBJ1-3; D perhaps matches TRBD1 (6 bases). V gave up 8 bases and J gave up 0 bases, with 17 bases separating them. Germline-derived CDR1 and CDR2 are SEHNR and FQNEAQ (reference sequence). The CDR3 extends over 16 amino acids. The CDR3 loop is CASLGGGASSGNTIYF. The CDR3 bases are TGTGCCAGCTTGGGAGGGGGGGCGAGCTCTGGAAACACCATATATTTT.

This clone has more than one count but fewer than ten. The rearrangement links TRBV5-1 to TRBJ2-5, with 8 bases that match TRBD1. V shed 0 bases, J shed 4 bases, and the junction held 5 bases outside the gene matches. The CDR3 contains 15 residues. Per the germline V gene, CDR1 is SGHRS and CDR2 is YFSETQ. CDR3 coding DNA: TGCGCCAGCAGCTTGGCCGCAGGGGGCGGAGAGACCCAGTACTTC. As protein: CASSLAAGGGETQYF.

The chain links TRBV5-1 to TRBJ2-1, with 13 bases fitting TRBD2. Germline V gene data show CDR1 as SGHRS and CDR2 as YFSETQ. CDR3 length equals 15 residues. The ends lost 4 bases at V and 8 bases at J; junction bases unmatched: 6. This chain's CDR3 is CASSPGTSGMDEQFF. As DNA, the CDR3 is TGCGCCAGCAGCCCTGGGACTAGCGGGATGGATGAGCAGTTCTTC. The variable domain in full, completed from reference TRBV5-1 and TRBJ2-1, reads KAGVTQTPRYLIKTRGQQVTLSCSPISGHRSVSWYQQTPGQGLQFLFEYFSETQRNKGNFPGRFSGRQFSNSRSEMNVSTLELGDSALYLCASSPGTSGMDEQFFGPGTRLTVL.

J is TRBJ2-1 and V is TRBV29-1; D is possibly TRBD2 (5 bases). Germline V CDR1 and CDR2: SQVTM, ANQGSEA. Trimming left V 5 bases short and J 0 bases short, with 14 bases between. The CDR3 spans 15 residues. Written as DNA, the CDR3 is TGCAGCGTTCCGGTGCGACTAAACTCCTACAATGAGCAGTTCTTC. As protein: CSVPVRLNSYNEQFF.

The chain combines TRBV25-1 with TRBJ1-4; TRBD1 aligns across 9 bases. Germline V gives CDR1 MGHDK, CDR2 SYGVNS. V dropped 9 bases and J dropped 8; count of bases not matched to a gene: 7. The CDR3 covers 13 residues. CDR3 nucleotide sequence: TGTGCCAGTAGGGACAGGGCGGGCGAAAAACTGTTTTTT. It specifies CASRDRAGEKLFF. The full variable domain, with the rest looked up from reference TRBV25-1 and TRBJ1-4, is EADIYQTPRYLVIGTGKKITLECSQTMGHDKMYWYQQDPGMELHLIHYSYGVNSTEKGDLSSESTVSRIRTEHFPLTLESARPSHTSQYLCASRDRAGEKLFFGSGTQLSVL.

The CDR3 DNA reads TGTGCCAGTAGTATAGGCCCTAGCGGCTACGAGCAGTACTTC. Translating it yields CASSIGPSGYEQYF. V is TRBV19 and J is TRBJ2-7; 7 bases line up with TRBD2. Germline V gives CDR1 LNHDA, CDR2 SQIVND (reference sequence). Trimming took 1 base from V and 3 from J; bases not matched to a gene: 3. CDR3 length equals 14 residues.

The V gene is TRBV4-3, the J gene TRBJ1-2; 8 nucleotides match TRBD1. Germline CDR1 is LGHNA and CDR2 is YSLEER. The CDR3 is 18 residues long. Trimming took 0 bases from V and 2 from J; bases not matched to a gene: 11. The CDR3 DNA reads as TGCGCCAGCAGCCAAGATCTGTTTGGGACAGGCGTGAACTATGGCTACACCTTC. It is translated as CASSQDLFGTGVNYGYTF.

V and J are TRBV6-5 and TRBJ2-5, with D maybe TRBD1 (6 bases). V gave up 1 base and J gave up 4 bases, with 10 bases separating them. CDR3 length: 14 residues. Germline V CDR1 and CDR2: MNHEY, SVGAGI. CDR3 protein: CASSYYGQIETQYF. CDR3 sequence (DNA): TGTGCCAGCAGTTACTATGGACAGATAGAGACCCAGTACTTC.

This chain connects TRBV10-1 to TRBJ2-7; unclear D gene. Germline CDR1 and CDR2: WNHNN and SYGVQD (reference sequence). This CDR3 has 14 amino acids. DNA for the CDR3: TGCGTCAAACAACGAGCAGGTCAAGACTACGAGCAGTACTTC. Protein: CVKQRAGQDYEQYF.